Shown below are 24 T cell receptor beta chains from a single sample sequenced in a study of human T cells and chemical hapten exposure. The time point: patch test 1, 2 weeks after DPC sensitization. Treatment indicated: therapeutic diphenylcyclopropenone sensitization with weekly scalp DPC. TCRdb called the RACE reads again in MiXCR, with one record for every CDR3 protein. This sample yields fewer than 150,000 distinct CDR3 sequences, of which 12% to 15% are seen a single time; 0.92% belongs to the top ten. Sequenced material: whole blood, taken in connection with sensitization to the hapten diphenylcyclopropenone (DPC). These receptors were obtained from a man aged 18 to 29 with alopecia areata. Some clones in this sample may be carry-over from other donors' samples.

The chain uses TRBV18 and TRBJ1-1; D gene unclear. CDR3 length: 15 residues. Germline loops: CDR1 KGHSH, CDR2 LQKENI. V lost 3 bases to trimming and J lost 4 bases, with 15 bases between them. The chain's CDR3 is CASSPPIGKSTEAFF. DNA for the CDR3: TGTGCCAGCTCACCTCCAATCGGGAAGAGCACTGAAGCTTTCTTT.

This clonotype was observed many times. This chain links TRBV6-5 with TRBJ1-1, with no clear D. The CDR3 has 12 residues. The germline V and J ends were trimmed by 0 bases and 11 bases, with 10 bases remaining between them. The V gene's germline CDR1 is MNHEY and CDR2 SVGAGI. DNA for the CDR3: TGTGCCAGCAGTTACTCCAAGGGAGCCGCTTTCTTT. Protein product: CASSYSKGAAFF.

The chain carries TRBV24-1 and TRBJ2-7; 7 bases fit TRBD1. The CDR3 consists of 15 residues. The V gene's germline CDR1 is KGHDR and CDR2 SFDVKD. Germline trimming cut 2 bases from V and 2 bases from J; bases unmatched to any gene: 5. The CDR3 sequence is CATSDWTGFTYEQYF. Here the CDR3 DNA reads TGTGCCACCAGTGATTGGACAGGTTTCACCTACGAGCAGTACTTC.

This clonotype was counted a few times. The chain recombines TRBV20-1 with TRBJ1-1, with TRBD1 as a possible D gene (5 bases). Germline CDR1 DFQATT, CDR2 SNEGSKA (reference sequence). The V gene lost 0 bases and the J gene lost 2 bases, with 10 bases spanning the gap. This CDR3 has 14 amino acids. For the CDR3, the DNA is TGCAGTGCTAGAGAAGGGCAGGGCAACACTGAAGCTTTCTTT. This codes for CSAREGQGNTEAFF.

V and J are TRBV11-1 and TRBJ2-6; D is perhaps TRBD1 (6 bases). Germline CDR1 SGHAT, CDR2 FQDESV (reference sequence). This CDR3 has 16 amino acids. V lost 4 bases, J lost 4 bases, and 14 bases lay in between. The CDR3 DNA follows: TGTGCCAGCAGCTCGTATACAGGGTCCGGGGCCAACGTCCTGACTTTC. Translating it yields CASSSYTGSGANVLTF.

This clonotype was seen a few times. The chain is built from TRBV11-2 and TRBJ2-1, with D maybe TRBD2 (7 bases). The V gene lost 5 bases and the J gene lost 8 bases, with 19 bases spanning the gap. Looked up from germline, CDR1 is SGHAT and CDR2 is FQNNGV. There are 15 residues in the CDR3. The CDR3, as DNA: TGTGCCAGCAGCGCCGGGGGGCGCCGAGGGGATGAGCAGTTCTTC. This sequence encodes CASSAGGRRGDEQFF.

This sequence joins TRBV24-1 and TRBJ2-1; 9 positions match TRBD1. This CDR3 contains 16 residues. The trim removed 1 base at V and 7 bases at J, leaving 7 bases unmatched. Germline CDR1 reads KGHDR; CDR2 reads SFDVKD. CDR3: CATSDLEDRGGNEQFF. The CDR3 coding sequence is TGTGCCACCAGTGATTTAGAGGACAGGGGTGGTAATGAGCAGTTCTTC.

The chain employs TRBV5-1 and TRBJ2-7, with TRBD1 matching 8 bases. Germline CDR1 reads SGHRS; CDR2 reads YFSETQ. CDR3 length equals 18 residues. Germline trimming cut 1 base from V and 0 bases from J; bases unmatched to any gene: 12. DNA of the CDR3: TGCGCCAGCAGCTTGTTAGTGACAGGGGTTCCAAGCTCCTACGAGCAGTACTTC. Translating gives CASSLLVTGVPSSYEQYF. Using reference TRBV5-1 and TRBJ2-7 for the parts outside the CDR3, the full variable domain is KAGVTQTPRYLIKTRGQQVTLSCSPISGHRSVSWYQQTPGQGLQFLFEYFSETQRNKGNFPGRFSGRQFSNSRSEMNVSTLELGDSALYLCASSLLVTGVPSSYEQYFGPGTRLTVT.

This clonotype was detected a few times. This chain joins TRBV18 and TRBJ2-7; TRBD1 agrees at 7 bases. Germline V CDR1 and CDR2: KGHSH, LQKENI. V was pared by 6 bases and J by 2 bases, with 4 bases of the junction left unmatched. The CDR3 runs 13 residues. The CDR3 loop is CASSPGQTYEQYF. The CDR3 nucleotides are TGTGCCAGCTCGCCGGGACAGACCTACGAGCAGTACTTC.

This clonotype was seen only a few times. This chain connects TRBV6-5 to TRBJ1-1; no clear D gene. The CDR3 is 11 residues long. Per the germline V gene, CDR1 is MNHEY and CDR2 is SVGAGI. V was pared by 6 bases and J by 5 bases, with 7 bases between. This chain's CDR3 is CASRIQTEAFF. The CDR3 nucleotides are TGTGCCAGCAGGATACAAACTGAAGCTTTCTTT.

Only a few counts were recorded for this clonotype. The chain recombines TRBV7-2 with TRBJ2-1; 7 bases map to TRBD1. V trimming: 3 bases; J trimming: 7 bases; junction bases outside the gene matches: 3. Per the germline V gene, CDR1 is SGHTA and CDR2 is FQGNSA. The CDR3 runs 13 residues. CDR3 sequence: CASSLRGRNEQFF. The CDR3, as DNA: TGTGCCAGCAGCTTGAGGGGGCGTAATGAGCAGTTCTTC.

This sequence joins TRBV3-1 and TRBJ2-5; a possible D gene is TRBD1 (6 bases). The CDR3 is 16 residues long. CDR1 LGHDT and CDR2 YNNKEL come from the germline V gene (reference sequence). V lost 1 base and J 6 bases, leaving 18 bases between the germline ends. For the CDR3, the DNA is TGTGCCAGCAGCCAAGCGGCGACAGGTTTTTTTCAGACCCAGTACTTC. Translated, it gives CASSQAATGFFQTQYF.

The rearrangement links TRBV7-9 to TRBJ2-7; TRBD2 aligns across 10 bases. The CDR3 totals 14 residues. Losses at the gene ends were 5 bases for V and 1 base for J; bases not matched to a gene: 2. CDR1 is SEHNR and CDR2 is FQNEAQ in the germline V gene (reference sequence). CDR3 in DNA: TGTGCCAGCAGCATTAGCGGGGGGTCCTACGAGCAGTACGTC. As protein: CASSISGGSYEQYV.

In its sample, this clonotype was seen a few times. J is TRBJ2-2 and V is TRBV9, with D possibly being TRBD1 or TRBD2 (5 bases each). CDR3 length equals 15 residues. The V end lost 0 bases, the J end lost 0 bases, and 6 bases lay between the germline ends. The germline gives CDR1 SGDLS, CDR2 YYNGEE. The CDR3 region is CASSVVGANTGELFF. CDR3 nucleotides: TGTGCCAGCAGCGTAGTGGGGGCGAACACCGGGGAGCTGTTTTTT.

This clonotype was counted many times. The rearrangement joins TRBV29-1 to TRBJ2-3; D is unclear. The CDR3 sequence is 10 residues long. The V gene lost 7 bases and the J gene lost 4 bases, with 6 bases spanning the gap. Germline V lookup: CDR1 SQVTM, CDR2 ANQGSEA. The CDR3 nucleotides are TGCAGCGCCCAGGCAGATACGCAGTATTTT. As protein: CSAQADTQYF.

The CDR3 coding sequence is TGTGCCAGAGGAGGAGGGAACACTGAAGCTTTCTTT. It yields the protein CARGGGNTEAFF. The chain joins TRBV12-3 or TRBV12-4 to TRBJ1-1; D is undetermined. V was cut by 9 bases and J by 1 base, with 9 bases left in between. The CDR3 has 12 amino acids.

This clonotype was seen only a few times. This sequence joins TRBV7-2 and TRBJ2-1; 7 bases are shared with TRBD2. Germline V gives CDR1 SGHTA, CDR2 FQGNSA. V trimming: 5 bases; J trimming: 3 bases; junction bases outside the gene matches: 7. This CDR3 comprises 15 residues. The CDR3 sequence: CASSAGLVIYNEQFF. The CDR3 DNA reads TGTGCCAGCAGCGCTGGACTAGTAATCTACAATGAGCAGTTCTTC. Filled out from reference TRBV7-2 and TRBJ2-1, the complete variable domain reads GAGVSQSPSNKVTEKGKDVELRCDPISGHTALYWYRQSLGQGLEFLIYFQGNSAPDKSGLPSDRFSAERTGGSVSTLTIQRTQQEDSAVYLCASSAGLVIYNEQFFGPGTRLTVL.

This clonotype was observed a handful of times. V is TRBV3-1 and J is TRBJ2-7; D might be TRBD1 (7 bases). The germline CDR1 and CDR2 sequences are LGHDT and YNNKEL (reference sequence). This CDR3 has 13 amino acids. Trimming pared 2 bases from V and 3 bases from J, leaving 8 bases between. CDR3 protein: CASSQQGGYEQYF. In DNA form, the CDR3 reads TGTGCCAGCAGCCAACAGGGGGGCTACGAGCAGTACTTC.

This clonotype was seen only a few times. The chain uses TRBV7-2 and TRBJ2-7; 11 nucleotides line up with TRBD2. Looked up from germline, CDR1 is SGHTA and CDR2 is FQGNSA. V dropped 3 bases and J dropped 1; count of bases not matched to a gene: 2. The CDR3 totals 15 residues. CDR3 residues: CASSFSGGGSYEQYV. CDR3 nucleotides: TGTGCCAGCAGCTTTAGCGGGGGGGGATCCTACGAGCAGTACGTC.

DNA for the CDR3: TGCGCCAGCAGTGAGTCAAGGGGGGCAGAGACCCAGTACTTC. Its protein is CASSESRGAETQYF. The V gene is TRBV10-2, the J gene TRBJ2-5; D may be TRBD1 or TRBD2 (6 bases each). The CDR3 is 14 residues long. The V end lost 0 bases, the J end lost 4 bases, and 9 bases lay between the germline ends. Germline V gives CDR1 WSHSY, CDR2 SAAADI.

This clonotype was observed a few times. In DNA, the CDR3 is TGTGCCAGCAGCTTTACCCAGGCCAAAAACATTCAGTACTTC. Translating it yields CASSFTQAKNIQYF. This chain joins TRBV11-2 and TRBJ2-4; D gene uncertain. Germline V gene lookup returns CDR1 SGHAT and CDR2 FQNNGV. The CDR3 sequence is 14 residues long. The V and J ends lost 3 bases and 1 base respectively, with 7 bases between them.

This clonotype has a handful of counts. The chain has TRBV11-3 and TRBJ1-1; D may be TRBD1 (6 bases). Germline CDR1 and CDR2: SGHNT and YENEEA. Trimming left V 2 bases short and J 8 bases short, with 12 bases between. This CDR3 is built from 13 residues. The CDR3 nucleotides are TGTGCCAGCAGCTTATACATGGGGGCCGAAGCTTTCTTT. It yields the protein CASSLYMGAEAFF.

A few counts support this clonotype. This rearrangement joins TRBV11-2 to TRBJ2-3, with D uncertain. CDR1 and CDR2 from the germline V gene are SGHAT and FQNNGV. This CDR3 is built from 16 residues. V lost 1 base, J lost 0 bases, and 11 bases lay in between. The CDR3 coding sequence is TGTGCCAGCAGCTTAGTAAGGAGAACCAGCACAGATACGCAGTATTTT. Amino acid sequence: CASSLVRRTSTDTQYF.

This clonotype has a count of ten or more. The chain links TRBV5-1 to TRBJ1-2; no clear D. The CDR3 sequence is 17 residues long. Germline V gene lookup returns CDR1 SGHRS and CDR2 YFSETQ. Trimming cost V 4 bases and J 0 bases, with 19 bases left between them. The CDR3 coding sequence is TGCGCCAGCAGCCCCAGTCCAACAGAAGCGGCTAACTATGGCTACACCTTC. This gives the protein CASSPSPTEAANYGYTF.